The 16 T cell receptor beta chains presented below share a single source sample, sequenced in a study of cytomegalovirus exposure and HLA in healthy donors (TCRdb year 2017). Libraries were constructed by the immunoSEQ multiplex PCR assay. For the multiplex PCR, a mixture combining 60 forward primers for TCR Vbeta segments and 13 reverse primers for TCR Jbeta segments was used. TCRdb re-hosts the immuneACCESS table, in-frame sequences only. Its copies lack some clones; in the studies checked, an unresolved V gene accounts for under half of them, and the cause for the rest is not known. For this sample there are around 120,000 clones; roughly 72% appear just once. The ten largest clones take up 1.8% of the sample. Material: PBMCs. These TCRs come from a woman between 45 and 60 years old in good health and CMV-seronegative.

The rearrangement links TRBV9 to TRBJ2-2; unclear D gene. There are 13 residues in the CDR3. V was cut by 4 bases and J by 7 bases, with 11 bases left in between. CDR1 is SGDLS, CDR2 YYNGEE, per germline. The CDR3 DNA follows: TGTGCCAGCAGCCTCCCGGCGGTCGGGGAGCTGTTTTTT. The encoded protein is CASSLPAVGELFF.

The chain employs TRBV7-8 and TRBJ1-5; no clear D gene. Germline V gene lookup returns CDR1 SGHVS and CDR2 FQNEAQ. This CDR3 is built from 13 residues. Trimming took off 1 base at V and 6 bases at J, with 7 bases between the two ends. CDR3 sequence: CASSLVVVQPQHF. In DNA, the CDR3 is TGTGCCAGCAGCTTAGTCGTTGTTCAGCCCCAGCATTTT.

The rearrangement uses TRBV11-2 and TRBJ2-1; no clear D. CDR1 and CDR2 (germline): SGHAT, FQNNGV. The CDR3 runs to 15 residues. V gave up 3 bases and J gave up 0 bases, with 9 bases separating them. The CDR3 region is CASSLERSSYNEQFF. The CDR3 bases are TGTGCCAGCAGCTTGGAACGGAGCTCCTACAATGAGCAGTTCTTC.

This clone appeared once. This chain connects TRBV5-1 to TRBJ2-3; TRBD2 aligns across 8 bases. Per the germline V gene, CDR1 is SGHRS and CDR2 is YFSETQ. The junction had 7 bases not matched to a gene; V was cut back by 3 bases and J by 1 base. The CDR3 is made up of 16 amino acids. The CDR3: CASSSGGGRGTDTQYF. The DNA for the CDR3 is TGCGCCAGCAGCTCGGGCGGGGGGCGCGGCACAGATACGCAGTATTTT.

The rearrangement joins TRBV29-1 to TRBJ1-1; 8 nucleotides line up with TRBD1. The CDR3 totals 12 residues. Germline V CDR1 and CDR2: SQVTM, ANQGSEA. Trimming took 8 bases from V and 3 from J; bases not matched to a gene: 5. The CDR3 DNA is TGCAGCAATAAGGACAGGGACACTGAAGCTTTCTTT. Its translation: CSNKDRDTEAFF.

This chain links TRBV7-9 with TRBJ1-4; 10 bases agree with TRBD1. The germline V gene encodes CDR1 SEHNR and CDR2 FQNEAQ (reference sequence). This CDR3 comprises 16 residues. V trimming: 3 bases; J trimming: 5 bases; junction bases outside the gene matches: 6. Here the CDR3 reads CASSFDRGQGNEKLFF. Written as DNA, the CDR3 is TGTGCCAGCAGCTTCGACCGGGGACAGGGGAATGAAAAACTGTTTTTT. Filled out from reference TRBV7-9 and TRBJ1-4, the complete variable domain reads DTGVSQNPRHKITKRGQNVTFRCDPISEHNRLYWYRQTLGQGPEFLTYFQNEAQLEKSRLLSDRFSAERPKGSFSTLEIQRTEQGDSAMYLCASSFDRGQGNEKLFFGSGTQLSVL.

J is TRBJ2-7 and V is TRBV7-6; D is perhaps TRBD1 (6 bases). The germline gives CDR1 SGHVS, CDR2 FNYEAQ. The CDR3 is 13 residues long. With 4 bases removed from V and 7 bases from J, the gap between germline ends came to 14 bases. CDR3 amino acids: CASSSGQSGEQYF. CDR3 bases: TGTGCCAGCAGCTCTGGACAGTCTGGTGAGCAGTACTTC. The variable domain in full, completed from reference TRBV7-6 and TRBJ2-7, reads GAGVSQSPRYKVTKRGQDVALRCDPISGHVSLYWYRQALGQGPEFLTYFNYEAQQDKSGLPNDRFSAERPEGSISTLTIQRTEQRDSAMYRCASSSGQSGEQYFGPGTRLTVT.

The rearrangement uses TRBV7-2 and TRBJ2-1; 7 bases agree with TRBD2. Germline CDR1 reads SGHTA; CDR2 reads FQGNSA. Trimming took 5 bases from V and 8 from J; bases not matched to a gene: 6. The CDR3 is 13 amino acids. The CDR3: CASSLSGIYEQFF. DNA for the CDR3: TGTGCCAGCAGCCTAAGCGGGATCTATGAGCAGTTCTTC.

This clone turned up a few times. The chain combines TRBV5-6 with TRBJ2-5; 13 bases align to TRBD2. Germline V gene data show CDR1 as SGHDT and CDR2 as YYEEEE. This CDR3 has 16 amino acids. Trimming removed 6 bases from V and 5 bases from J; junction bases left unmatched: 10. CDR3 DNA sequence: TGTGCCAGCACCTTTGGACTAGCGGGAGATGGGGAGACCCAGTACTTC. Translation: CASTFGLAGDGETQYF. Combining the CDR3 with reference TRBV5-6 and TRBJ2-5 gives the whole variable domain DAGVTQSPTHLIKTRGQQVTLRCSPKSGHDTVSWYQQALGQGPQFIFQYYEEEERQRGNFPDRFSGHQFPNYSSELNVNALLLGDSALYLCASTFGLAGDGETQYFGPGTRLLVL.

The V and J genes are TRBV27 and TRBJ2-1; 8 bases match TRBD2. The V and J ends lost 1 base and 4 bases, in that order; junction bases with no gene match: 6. Germline V CDR1 and CDR2: MNHEY, SMNVEV (reference sequence). The CDR3 extends over 16 amino acids. The CDR3 protein is CASSLWGSGEYNEQFF. The CDR3 nucleotides read TGTGCCAGCAGTTTATGGGGTAGCGGGGAATACAATGAGCAGTTCTTC.

This chain uses TRBV6-6 with TRBJ2-7; 12 bases agree with TRBD1. Germline CDR1 and CDR2: MNHNY and SVGAGI (reference sequence). CDR3 length: 15 amino acids. J lost 4 bases, V lost 5 bases, and 6 bases had no gene match. CDR3 protein: CASSPSGQGAYEQYF. In nucleotides, the CDR3 is TGTGCCAGCAGTCCTTCGGGACAGGGGGCGTACGAGCAGTACTTC.

The chain is built from TRBV6-6 and TRBJ1-1, with D unresolved. Germline V gene lookup returns CDR1 MNHNY and CDR2 SVGAGI (reference sequence). The V and J ends lost 2 bases and 7 bases respectively, with 11 bases between them. The CDR3 consists of 13 residues. In DNA, the CDR3 is TGTGCCAGCAGTTACCCCACAGAGAATGAAGCTTTCTTT. Translating gives CASSYPTENEAFF.

The chain links TRBV19 to TRBJ2-7; 14 bases map to TRBD2. The CDR3 runs to 16 residues. V trimming: 5 bases; J trimming: 0 bases; junction bases outside the gene matches: 3. CDR1 and CDR2 from the germline V gene are LNHDA and SQIVND (reference sequence). In DNA, the CDR3 is TGTGCCAGTAGTCAGGGACTAGCGGGAGACTCCTACGAGCAGTACTTC. Translated: CASSQGLAGDSYEQYF. Combining the CDR3 with reference TRBV19 and TRBJ2-7 gives the whole variable domain DGGITQSPKYLFRKEGQNVTLSCEQNLNHDAMYWYRQDPGQGLRLIYYSQIVNDFQKGDIAEGYSVSREKKESFPLTVTSAQKNPTAFYLCASSQGLAGDSYEQYFGPGTRLTVT.

The gene calls are TRBV29-1 and TRBJ1-1; 9 bases match TRBD1. With V trimmed by 4 bases and J by 1 base, 4 bases remained unmatched. The CDR3 is 14 residues long. Per germline, CDR1 SQVTM and CDR2 ANQGSEA. The CDR3 DNA is TGCAGCGTTGGAACGACAGGGGGGAACACTGAAGCTTTCTTT. As protein: CSVGTTGGNTEAFF.

The genes are TRBV7-8 and TRBJ1-3; 8 bases agree with TRBD1. CDR1 and CDR2 from the germline V gene are SGHVS and FQNEAQ. The CDR3 has 18 residues. V lost 1 base, J lost 0 bases, and 8 bases stayed unmatched. The CDR3 here is CASSLGQGAVSSGNTIYF. In DNA, the CDR3 is TGTGCCAGCAGCTTAGGGCAGGGGGCCGTGAGCTCTGGAAACACCATATATTTT.

V gene TRBV4-3 combines with J gene TRBJ2-7; TRBD2 agrees at 13 bases. V gave up 1 base and J gave up 7 bases; unmatched junction bases: 4. Germline CDR1 reads LGHNA; CDR2 reads YSLEER. CDR3 length equals 15 residues. The CDR3 DNA is TGCGCCAGCAGCCAAGCAAGGGGACTAGCGGGGGAGCAGTACTTC. This codes for CASSQARGLAGEQYF.